The rows below give T cell receptor beta chains drawn from one sample of a study of T cells after yellow fever vaccination. One entry per CDR3 protein results from TCRdb running MiXCR on the 5' RACE reads. The data contain some 110,000 distinct CDR3 sequences, 8.4% of them singletons. Specimen: CD8+ T cells sorted from PBMCs, collected 45 days after the yellow fever booster vaccination. Source of these receptors: a man in his thirties or forties who received the YFV17D yellow fever vaccine. Each CDR3 is given with its conserved first and last residue. The listing skips clone size in some rows; elsewhere it reads once, few, many or a size class.

v_call	clone_size	cdr3_aa
TRBV10-2	many	CASSGIAGGYNEQFF
TRBV5-4	few	CAKGTSGGDNEQFF
TRBV6-2/TRBV6-3	many	CASSLTNPNEQFF
TRBV7-3	many	CASSQGGSSNTDTQYF
TRBV30	many	CALERRDSYNEQFF
TRBV6-2/TRBV6-3	many	CASSYSEGDRPDEQYF
TRBV20-1	few	CSARFGNEQFF
TRBV7-6	many	CASSLDWGDEQFF
TRBV10-3	many	CAISDSETGSSYNEQFF
TRBV27	many	CASTGGREQFF
TRBV21-1	.	CASNGQGPQKALHF
TRBV11-2	many	CASSAGTTLSYEQYF
TRBV7-2	few	CASSWGAGVVSNEQFF
TRBV20-1	many	CSAYNQETGLKEQYF
TRBV2	many	CASSPPIGEQFF
TRBV21-1	many	CAASRGADRTDTQYF
TRBV9	many	CASSPPSGGSYNEQFF
TRBV12-3/TRBV12-4	many	CASRGSMGATTWDEQFF
TRBV27	few	CASSLTGTSVRETQYF
TRBV7-9	.	CASSLLVTGPFDEQYF
TRBV5-1	.	CASSLADGHNEQFF
TRBV20-1	few	CSARVSGLAGVEQFF
TRBV4-1	.	CTSSQDSGDGSQPQHF
TRBV3-1	few	CASSQGGSRNEQFF
TRBV9	many	CASSVTSQFANEQFF
TRBV29-1	many	CSVELAGGIDNEQFF
TRBV2	.	CARGTNNTGELFF
TRBV7-9	many	CASSLRDRESYEQYF